This T cell receptor (beta chain) was documented in a study of blood T cell repertoires in COVID-19. In the study overall: Collection of acute and convalescent COVID-19 samples took place in the United States, Italy and Spain. PBMCs, B-cell-depleted T cells, or T cells provided the cDNA or gDNA that made up the material.

This clone was counted a single time. Using immunoSEQ multiplex PCR, the repertoire was profiled, and TCRdb retains in-frame clones only, with some absent. The sample lists approximately 220,000 clones, about 86% occurring once. The CDR3 is made up of 16 amino acids. Germline V gives CDR1 SGHNT, CDR2 YENEEA. Trimming took 3 bases from V and 2 from J, leaving 11 bases between them. The clonotype was recovered from a woman between 50 and 59 years old with acute or convalescent COVID-19. Sequenced material: peripheral blood. V and J are TRBV11-3 and TRBJ1-6; possible D gene TRBD1, 6 bases. As DNA, the CDR3 is TGTGCCAGCAGCTTTGGGGGGGCTGCCTATAATTCACCCCTCCACTTT. Protein product: CASSFGGAAYNSPLHF.